This T cell receptor beta chain is drawn from a study of sequential checkpoint blockade in melanoma. Whole-study context: After nivolumab or ipilimumab alone, over 20 patients had week-13 rebiopsies. Study-wide points: T-cell fraction and clonality followed PD-L1 and CD8+ counts, not mutational load. For nivolumab-first patients, baseline tumor clonality was associated with response.

This clone has a handful of counts. Its antigen is unidentified. Treatment reported: randomized to nivolumab then ipilimumab (arm A) or the reverse (arm B). Sequencing was performed with immunoSEQ multiplex PCR; in TCRdb, only in-frame clones are kept and a portion is missing. The sample holds about 170 clones; roughly 23% are singletons and the top ten take about 24%. Germline lookup yields CDR1 MNHGY and CDR2 SAAAGT. This CDR3 has 14 amino acids. V lost 4 bases to trimming and J lost 8 bases, with 17 bases between them. The receptor was derived from a human donor with melanoma. V gene TRBV6-8 combines with J gene TRBJ1-2; D is perhaps TRBD1 (5 bases). Source: tumor tissue (inferred from file names), taken from a patient given nivolumab and ipilimumab in sequence. The DNA for the CDR3 is TGTGCCAGCAGTTTATTCACGAGGGGAGAAGGCTACACCTTC. Encoded protein: CASSLFTRGEGYTF.